These 2 T cell receptor beta chains were all obtained from the same sample, sequenced in a study of cytomegalovirus exposure and HLA in healthy donors. The PCR made use of 60 Vbeta and 13 Jbeta primers. Profiling relied on immunoSEQ multiplex PCR, and the TCRdb table lists in-frame clones only, not all of them. The sample yields some 150,000 clones, 76% seen once. Sample: PBMCs. Every receptor here comes from a female donor in good health and CMV-seronegative.

This clone was counted only a few times. J is TRBJ2-5 and V is TRBV5-1, with 7 bases aligning to TRBD2. The last part of the DNA fits TRBJ2-7 better; the J call may be wrong. The CDR3 length is 14 residues. The germline CDR1 and CDR2 sequences are SGHRS and YFSETQ. CDR3: CASRTLAVTYEQYF. The CDR3 nucleotides are TGCGCCAGCAGAACCCTAGCGGTAACCTACGAGCAGTACTTC.

This sequence joins TRBV19 and TRBJ2-2, with D possibly matching TRBD1 (6 bases). This CDR3 spans 14 amino acids. CDR1 is LNHDA, CDR2 SQIVND, per germline (reference sequence). Trimming pared 3 bases from V and 6 bases from J, leaving 11 bases between. The CDR3 DNA reads as TGTGCCAGTAGTATTAGGGCAGGGGCCGGGGAGCTGTTTTTT. Translating it yields CASSIRAGAGELFF. The full variable domain, completed using reference TRBV19 and TRBJ2-2, is DGGITQSPKYLFRKEGQNVTLSCEQNLNHDAMYWYRQDPGQGLRLIYYSQIVNDFQKGDIAEGYSVSREKKESFPLTVTSAQKNPTAFYLCASSIRAGAGELFFGEGSRLTVL.